These 11 T cell receptor beta chains share one sample of origin, sequenced in a study of immune heterogeneity within non-small cell lung tumors. The starting template was genomic DNA from bulk tumor, approximately 600 ng per sample. Widely spaced biopsies, several per primary tumor, were obtained at surgery. These patients got curative surgery after being newly diagnosed with untreated non-small cell lung cancer. In a multiplex PCR, 32 V and 13 J primers amplified TCR beta CDR3. TCRdb reprocessed the multiplex PCR reads via MiXCR and lists one record per CDR3 protein. The data contain under 7,000 distinct CDR3 sequences, 18% of them singletons. The sequenced material came from lung tumor tissue. These receptors were taken from a man aged 40-50 years with non-small cell lung cancer.

This clonotype is medium-sized within its sample. The genes are TRBV30 and TRBJ1-4; D is uncertain. This CDR3 region has 15 residues. V lost 4 bases to trimming and J lost 0 bases, with 12 bases between them. From germline, CDR1 is GTSNPN and CDR2 SVGIG (reference sequence). This CDR3 reads CAWNVGAPTNEKLFF. CDR3 DNA: TGTGCCTGGAATGTGGGTGCTCCAACTAATGAAAAACTGTTTTTT.

By share of the sample, this clonotype is medium-sized. The chain combines TRBV10-3 with TRBJ2-1, with 8 bases matching TRBD2. The CDR3 extends over 18 amino acids. The V segment lost 4 bases and the J segment 3 bases; nucleotides outside the gene matches: 14. Germline-derived CDR1 and CDR2 are ENHRY and SYGVKD. DNA for the CDR3: TGTGCCATCAGTGGGGTAGGGGGGAAGCGGGAGAGCTACAATGAGCAGTTCTTC. Translated: CAISGVGGKRESYNEQFF.

In this sample, this clonotype is medium-sized. V usage is TRBV6-1 and J usage is TRBJ2-3; TRBD2 matches 7 bases. V was clipped by 11 bases and J by 1 base; unmatched bases: 3. CDR1 is MNHNS and CDR2 is SASEGT in the germline V gene. This CDR3 has 12 residues. The CDR3 DNA sequence: TGTGCCTCTGCGGGGGGCACAGATACGCAGTATTTT. Protein sequence: CASAGGTDTQYF.

This chain uses TRBV29-1 with TRBJ2-1; D call uncertain. Deletions cut 4 bases from V and 8 bases from J, with 12 bases between. The V gene's germline CDR1 is SQVTM and CDR2 ANQGSEA. This CDR3 has 12 amino acids. CDR3 DNA: TGCAGCGTTGGGCTACAGCTGGATGAGCAGTTCTTC. As protein: CSVGLQLDEQFF.

Concerning this clonotype itself: Possible read error: a much larger clone is one base away. The rearrangement joins TRBV6-1 to TRBJ2-3; D may be TRBD1 (6 bases). The CDR3 covers 16 residues. The V and J ends lost 8 bases and 0 bases respectively, with 18 bases between them. The germline CDR1 and CDR2 sequences are MNHNS and SASEGT. This CDR3 is CASWGYFGGSTDTQYF. The DNA of the CDR3 is TGTGCCAGCTGGGGCTATTTTGGGGGCAGCACAGATACGCAGTATTTT.

Comment on this clonotype: This may be a read error, as it is one base from a much larger clone. V is TRBV4-2 and J is TRBJ2-3; 9 positions match TRBD2. Germline CDR1 and CDR2: LGHNA and YNFKEQ. The CDR3 contains 16 residues. The CDR3: CASSQGLAEGTYTQYF. The CDR3 DNA is TGTGCCAGCAGCCAAGGACTAGCGGAGGGCACATATACGCAGTATTTT.

For this clonotype: A much larger clone sits a single nucleotide away, making a read error possible. V usage is TRBV4-2 and J usage is TRBJ1-1; possibly TRBD1 for D (6 bases). CDR1 LGHNA and CDR2 YNFKEQ come from the germline V gene. This CDR3 has 15 residues. Trimming took 4 bases from V and 0 from J, leaving 12 bases between them. As DNA, the CDR3 is TGTGCCAGCAGCCTATCTCAGGGGATGAACACTGAAGCTTTCTTT. It is translated as CASSLSQGMNTEAFF.

This clonotype is termed medium-sized. V usage is TRBV11-1 and J usage is TRBJ1-2; 7 nucleotides agree with TRBD1. Germline V CDR1 and CDR2: SGHAT, FQDESV (reference sequence). The trim removed 3 bases at V and 5 bases at J, leaving 15 bases unmatched. The length of the CDR3 is 17 residues. The CDR3 DNA reads TGTGCCAGCAGCTTGGAGGGGGCAACCGGGTTGCGGTATGGCTACACCTTC. This encodes CASSLEGATGLRYGYTF.

Sample share makes this clonotype medium-sized. This chain links TRBV19 with TRBJ2-2; D gene ambiguous. The V gene's germline CDR1 is LNHDA and CDR2 SQIVND (reference sequence). This CDR3 has 16 residues. V was cut by 5 bases and J by 0 bases, with 13 bases left in between. The CDR3 DNA is TGTGCCAGTAGTGCCGACATTTTCCCGAACACCGGGGAGCTGTTTTTT. It is translated as CASSADIFPNTGELFF.

Within the sample, this clonotype is medium-sized (0.01 to 0.1%). V usage is TRBV12-5 and J usage is TRBJ2-4; no definite D call. In germline, CDR1 is LGHNT, CDR2 FRNRAP. Trimming took off 5 bases at V and 0 bases at J, with 14 bases between the two ends. This CDR3 spans 16 amino acids. The CDR3 sequence: CASGPARELAKNIQYF. The CDR3 DNA reads TGTGCTAGTGGTCCGGCGAGAGAACTAGCCAAAAACATTCAGTACTTC.

V is TRBV11-2 and J is TRBJ1-1; D may be TRBD1 (6 bases). CDR3 length: 15 residues. Looked up from germline, CDR1 is SGHAT and CDR2 is FQNNGV. V was clipped by 0 bases and J by 1 base, with 9 bases between them. The CDR3 bases are TGTGCCAGCAGCTTAGAAGAGGGGGGGAACACTGAAGCTTTCTTT. Its translation is CASSLEEGGNTEAFF. The full variable domain, in which reference TRBV11-2 and TRBJ1-1 provide the parts outside the CDR3, is EAGVAQSPRYKIIEKRQSVAFWCNPISGHATLYWYQQILGQGPKLLIQFQNNGVVDDSQLPKDRFSAERLKGVDSTLKIQPAKLEDSAVYLCASSLEEGGNTEAFFGQGTRLTVV.